This TCR beta chain stems from a study of a mutant IDH1 vaccine in newly diagnosed glioma. Stated time point: week 47, end of study. Mutant IDH1 20-mer peptide, at 300 ug, made up each vaccine dose, with topical imiquimod. The trim removed 1 base at V and 6 bases at J, leaving 10 bases unmatched. This CDR3 is 16 amino acids long. Germline CDR1 and CDR2: MGHRA and YSYEKL. Profiling relied on immunoSEQ multiplex PCR, and the TCRdb table lists in-frame clones only, not all of them. The sample lists about 83,000 clones, over 75% seen once, with approximately 5% in the top ten. Points on this clone: The target antigen is unknown.

Study-level findings and limits: Pseudoprogression apparently tracked independently of changes in top peripheral T cell clonotypes.

The sequences come from PBMCs, collected from a glioma patient whose treatment included an IDH1 peptide vaccine. The TCR was taken from a man aged 40-49 years with glioma. The V gene is TRBV4-1, the J gene TRBJ2-7, with 9 bases fitting TRBD1. The CDR3 loop reads CASSQASGQGNSEQYF. In nucleotides, the CDR3 is TGCGCCAGCAGCCAAGCATCGGGACAGGGAAATTCCGAGCAGTACTTC.